A selection of T cell receptor beta chains follows, all from one sample in a study of cytomegalovirus exposure and HLA in healthy donors. Profiled with immunoSEQ multiplex PCR; TCRdb holds only in-frame clones, not every one. The data hold more than 65,000 clones, with roughly two thirds observed a single time. The sequencing input was PBMCs. The source of these receptors is a woman in her 50s in good health and CMV-seropositive. The CDR3 runs from the conserved cysteine through the conserved F or W. The order of the fields is clone size, V gene, CDR3 length, J gene, D gene, CDR3 protein, CDR3 DNA. The D gene is left open where the match is weak. Size values are once, few and many counts, or a class for expanded clones, and some rows have none.

clone size: -; V gene: TRBV6-1; CDR3 length: 16; J gene: TRBJ2-1; D gene: TRBD1; CDR3 protein: CASSEGTGGAYNEQFF; CDR3 DNA: TGTGCCAGCAGTGAAGGTACAGGGGGCGCCTACAATGAGCAGTTCTTC
clone size: -; V gene: TRBV9; CDR3 length: 13; J gene: TRBJ1-3; D gene: -; CDR3 protein: CASSVEGRNTIYF; CDR3 DNA: TGTGCCAGCAGCGTAGAGGGGAGAAACACCATATATTTT
clone size: -; V gene: TRBV6-1; CDR3 length: 15; J gene: TRBJ1-1; D gene: TRBD1; CDR3 protein: CASSERDRGNTEAFF; CDR3 DNA: TGTGCCAGCAGTGAACGCGACAGGGGTAACACTGAAGCTTTCTTT
clone size: large; V gene: TRBV13; CDR3 length: 15; J gene: TRBJ1-1; D gene: TRBD1; CDR3 protein: CASSLAEGAKTEAFF; CDR3 DNA: TGTGCCAGCAGCTTGGCCGAGGGGGCCAAAACTGAAGCTTTCTTT
clone size: few; V gene: TRBV7-2; CDR3 length: 13; J gene: TRBJ2-7; D gene: -; CDR3 protein: CASRQRSSYEQYF; CDR3 DNA: TGTGCCAGCCGACAGCGATCCTCCTACGAGCAGTACTTC
clone size: -; V gene: TRBV10-3; CDR3 length: 17; J gene: TRBJ1-3; D gene: -; CDR3 protein: CAIRLSTGRHPGNTIYF; CDR3 DNA: TGTGCCATCAGACTCTCTACCGGGAGACATCCTGGAAACACCATATATTTT
clone size: few; V gene: TRBV10-3; CDR3 length: 16; J gene: TRBJ2-3; D gene: TRBD2; CDR3 protein: CAIKGLERGGTDTQYF; CDR3 DNA: TGTGCCATCAAGGGACTGGAACGGGGGGGCACAGATACGCAGTATTTT
clone size: -; V gene: TRBV2; CDR3 length: 12; J gene: TRBJ1-1; D gene: -; CDR3 protein: CASNSKGTEAFF; CDR3 DNA: TGTGCCAGCAATTCGAAGGGGACTGAAGCTTTCTTT
clone size: -; V gene: TRBV25-1; CDR3 length: 12; J gene: TRBJ1-1; D gene: -; CDR3 protein: CASSDQGSEAFF; CDR3 DNA: TGTGCCAGCAGTGACCAGGGGTCTGAAGCTTTCTTT
clone size: -; V gene: TRBV5-4; CDR3 length: 16; J gene: TRBJ1-3; D gene: -; CDR3 protein: CASTLGGGFSGNTIYF; CDR3 DNA: TGTGCCAGCACCCTTGGCGGGGGCTTTTCTGGAAACACCATATATTTT
clone size: few; V gene: TRBV6-1; CDR3 length: 15; J gene: TRBJ2-3; D gene: -; CDR3 protein: CASIGGRGFTDTQYF; CDR3 DNA: TGTGCCAGCATTGGTGGGAGAGGCTTCACAGATACGCAGTATTTT
clone size: few; V gene: TRBV6-5; CDR3 length: 15; J gene: TRBJ1-6; D gene: TRBD1; CDR3 protein: CASSYGGTGHSPLHF; CDR3 DNA: TGTGCCAGCAGTTATGGAGGGACAGGGCATTCACCCCTCCACTTT
clone size: -; V gene: TRBV23-1; CDR3 length: 18; J gene: TRBJ1-1; D gene: -; CDR3 protein: CASSRRELQEEERAEAFF; CDR3 DNA: TGCGCCAGCAGTCGCAGGGAACTACAGGAAGAGGAACGCGCTGAAGCTTTCTTT
clone size: -; V gene: TRBV5-1; CDR3 length: 15; J gene: TRBJ2-5; D gene: TRBD2; CDR3 protein: CASSLSPSGEETQYF; CDR3 DNA: TGCGCCAGCAGCTTGTCGCCTAGCGGGGAAGAGACCCAGTACTTC
clone size: -; V gene: TRBV4-2; CDR3 length: 15; J gene: TRBJ1-5; D gene: -; CDR3 protein: CASSQERRGNQPQHF; CDR3 DNA: TGTGCCAGCAGCCAAGAGAGGAGGGGTAATCAGCCCCAGCATTTT
clone size: -; V gene: TRBV7-9; CDR3 length: 16; J gene: TRBJ1-2; D gene: -; CDR3 protein: CASSPQDTSTRYGYTF; CDR3 DNA: TGTGCCAGCAGCCCCCAAGACACGTCAACCCGCTATGGCTACACCTTC
clone size: -; V gene: TRBV5-1; CDR3 length: 15; J gene: TRBJ1-1; D gene: TRBD1; CDR3 protein: CASSPRQGQNTEAFF; CDR3 DNA: TGCGCCAGCAGCCCCAGACAGGGGCAGAACACTGAAGCTTTCTTT
clone size: -; V gene: TRBV9; CDR3 length: 17; J gene: TRBJ2-1; D gene: TRBD2; CDR3 protein: CASSVAASGNSYNEQFF; CDR3 DNA: TGTGCCAGCAGCGTAGCGGCTAGCGGTAACTCCTACAATGAGCAGTTCTTC
clone size: -; V gene: TRBV5-8; CDR3 length: 15; J gene: TRBJ2-3; D gene: TRBD2; CDR3 protein: CASGESGGLGDTQYF; CDR3 DNA: TGTGCCAGCGGGGAGAGCGGGGGGCTGGGAGATACGCAGTATTTT
clone size: -; V gene: TRBV2; CDR3 length: 14; J gene: TRBJ1-2; D gene: TRBD1; CDR3 protein: CASSPGQGIGGYTF; CDR3 DNA: TGTGCCAGTAGCCCGGGACAGGGTATCGGTGGCTACACCTTC
clone size: -; V gene: TRBV11-2; CDR3 length: 17; J gene: TRBJ1-2; D gene: TRBD1; CDR3 protein: CASSLGGGSGGYYGYTF; CDR3 DNA: TGTGCCAGCAGCTTAGGTGGAGGGTCAGGGGGTTACTATGGCTACACCTTC
clone size: few; V gene: TRBV5-1; CDR3 length: 16; J gene: TRBJ2-3; D gene: TRBD2; CDR3 protein: CASSFRTSGFTDTQYF; CDR3 DNA: TGCGCCAGCAGCTTCCGGACTAGCGGATTCACAGATACGCAGTATTTT
clone size: -; V gene: TRBV11-3; CDR3 length: 16; J gene: TRBJ2-2; D gene: TRBD2; CDR3 protein: CASSARLAGPTGELFF; CDR3 DNA: TGTGCCAGCAGCGCCAGACTAGCGGGGCCCACCGGGGAGCTGTTTTTT
clone size: -; V gene: TRBV6-5; CDR3 length: 13; J gene: TRBJ1-2; D gene: TRBD1; CDR3 protein: CASTKRGQGGYTF; CDR3 DNA: TGTGCCAGCACCAAGAGAGGACAGGGAGGCTACACCTTC
clone size: -; V gene: TRBV7-9; CDR3 length: 16; J gene: TRBJ2-2; D gene: -; CDR3 protein: CSSSLLTGHGTGELFF; CDR3 DNA: TGTTCCAGCAGCCTATTGACAGGACACGGCACCGGGGAGCTGTTTTTT
clone size: -; V gene: TRBV7-9; CDR3 length: 15; J gene: TRBJ1-6; D gene: TRBD1; CDR3 protein: CASSLGQGAGSPLHF; CDR3 DNA: TGTGCCAGCAGCTTAGGACAGGGCGCTGGTTCACCCCTCCACTTT
clone size: few; V gene: TRBV7-9; CDR3 length: 12; J gene: TRBJ2-5; D gene: -; CDR3 protein: CASSPIRETQYF; CDR3 DNA: TGTGCCAGCAGCCCGATTAGAGAGACCCAGTACTTC
clone size: -; V gene: TRBV5-6; CDR3 length: 15; J gene: TRBJ1-1; D gene: TRBD1; CDR3 protein: CASSFGTGLNTEAFF; CDR3 DNA: TGTGCCAGCAGCTTCGGGACAGGGTTGAACACTGAAGCTTTCTTT
clone size: -; V gene: TRBV7-9; CDR3 length: 16; J gene: TRBJ1-4; D gene: TRBD1; CDR3 protein: CASSLDDGTVNEKLFF; CDR3 DNA: TGTGCCAGCAGCTTAGACGACGGGACAGTAAATGAAAAACTGTTTTTT
clone size: -; V gene: TRBV28; CDR3 length: 14; J gene: TRBJ2-2; D gene: TRBD2; CDR3 protein: CASSSSGNTGELFF; CDR3 DNA: TGTGCCAGCAGTTCTAGCGGGAACACCGGGGAGCTGTTTTTT
clone size: -; V gene: TRBV4-1; CDR3 length: 16; J gene: TRBJ2-2; D gene: -; CDR3 protein: CASSRGIHTGSGELFF; CDR3 DNA: TGCGCCAGCAGCCGGGGTATTCATACGGGGTCCGGGGAGCTGTTTTTT
clone size: few; V gene: TRBV5-1; CDR3 length: 15; J gene: TRBJ1-5; D gene: TRBD1; CDR3 protein: CASSLGGNLGQPQHF; CDR3 DNA: TGCGCCAGCAGCTTAGGGGGCAATTTGGGTCAGCCCCAGCATTTT
clone size: few; V gene: TRBV1; CDR3 length: 16; J gene: TRBJ1-3; D gene: -; CDR3 protein: CTSSHTGGTFVNTIYF; CDR3 DNA: TGCACCAGCAGCCATACAGGGGGAACTTTCGTTAACACCATATATTTT
clone size: -; V gene: TRBV6-5; CDR3 length: 13; J gene: TRBJ2-1; D gene: -; CDR3 protein: CASSYSQFNEQFF; CDR3 DNA: TGTGCCAGCAGTTACTCGCAGTTCAATGAGCAGTTCTTC
clone size: hyperexpanded; V gene: TRBV5-6; CDR3 length: 11; J gene: TRBJ1-6; D gene: -; CDR3 protein: CASSSNSPLHF; CDR3 DNA: TGTGCCAGCAGCTCAAATTCACCCCTCCACTTT
clone size: -; V gene: TRBV19; CDR3 length: 14; J gene: TRBJ1-2; D gene: TRBD1; CDR3 protein: CASSTRTGEWGYTF; CDR3 DNA: TGTGCCAGTAGTACCCGGACAGGGGAGTGGGGCTACACCTTC
clone size: -; V gene: TRBV7-9; CDR3 length: 16; J gene: TRBJ1-5; D gene: TRBD1; CDR3 protein: CASSSRTGEVNQPQHF; CDR3 DNA: TGTGCCAGCAGCTCCCGGACAGGGGAGGTCAATCAGCCCCAGCATTTT
clone size: -; V gene: TRBV4-1; CDR3 length: 15; J gene: TRBJ1-4; D gene: -; CDR3 protein: CASSQEVAGNEKLFF; CDR3 DNA: TGCGCCAGCAGCCAAGAGGTCGCAGGGAATGAAAAACTGTTTTTT
clone size: -; V gene: TRBV5-4; CDR3 length: 15; J gene: TRBJ2-7; D gene: TRBD2; CDR3 protein: CASSFISGGEYEQYF; CDR3 DNA: TGTGCCAGCAGCTTCATTAGCGGGGGGGAGTACGAGCAGTACTTC
clone size: few; V gene: TRBV7-9; CDR3 length: 15; J gene: TRBJ2-3; D gene: TRBD2; CDR3 protein: CASSETTSGRDTQYF; CDR3 DNA: TGTGCCAGCAGCGAGACGACTAGCGGGAGAGATACGCAGTATTTT
clone size: -; V gene: TRBV10-3; CDR3 length: 14; J gene: TRBJ1-3; D gene: TRBD1; CDR3 protein: CAIRQGDSGNTIYF; CDR3 DNA: TGTGCCATCAGACAGGGGGACTCTGGAAACACCATATATTTT
clone size: few; V gene: TRBV6-1; CDR3 length: 16; J gene: TRBJ2-6; D gene: -; CDR3 protein: CASSEYIGAGANVLTF; CDR3 DNA: TGTGCCAGCAGTGAATATATAGGGGCTGGGGCCAACGTCCTGACTTTC
clone size: -; V gene: TRBV5-1; CDR3 length: 16; J gene: TRBJ1-1; D gene: TRBD1; CDR3 protein: CASSPTTGGGNTEAFF; CDR3 DNA: TGCGCCAGCAGCCCGACGACAGGGGGAGGGAACACTGAAGCTTTCTTT
clone size: -; V gene: TRBV19; CDR3 length: 13; J gene: TRBJ1-5; D gene: -; CDR3 protein: CASSISSNQPQHF; CDR3 DNA: TGTGCCAGTAGTATTAGTAGCAATCAGCCCCAGCATTTT
clone size: -; V gene: TRBV11-2; CDR3 length: 15; J gene: TRBJ1-5; D gene: -; CDR3 protein: CASSSSDSLNQPQHF; CDR3 DNA: TGTGCCAGCAGCTCGTCTGACAGCCTAAATCAGCCCCAGCATTTT
clone size: -; V gene: TRBV6-5; CDR3 length: 15; J gene: TRBJ2-2; D gene: TRBD1; CDR3 protein: CASSSSGQGIGELFF; CDR3 DNA: TGTGCCAGCAGTAGTTCGGGACAGGGGATCGGGGAGCTGTTTTTT
clone size: -; V gene: TRBV9; CDR3 length: 16; J gene: TRBJ2-1; D gene: -; CDR3 protein: CASSDLRGGDYNEQFF; CDR3 DNA: TGTGCCAGCAGCGATCTTAGGGGGGGGGATTACAATGAGCAGTTCTTC
clone size: -; V gene: TRBV5-6; CDR3 length: 15; J gene: TRBJ1-5; D gene: TRBD1; CDR3 protein: CASSLGTGSNQPQHF; CDR3 DNA: TGTGCCAGCAGCTTGGGGACAGGGAGCAATCAGCCCCAGCATTTT
clone size: few; V gene: TRBV9; CDR3 length: 13; J gene: TRBJ2-7; D gene: -; CDR3 protein: CASSVGAGSEQYF; CDR3 DNA: TGTGCCAGCAGCGTAGGGGCGGGTAGCGAGCAGTACTTC
clone size: -; V gene: TRBV1; CDR3 length: 18; J gene: TRBJ2-2; D gene: -; CDR3 protein: CTSTRGRAGGANTGELFF; CDR3 DNA: TGCACCAGCACCAGGGGGCGAGCGGGGGGGGCGAACACCGGGGAGCTGTTTTTT
clone size: -; V gene: TRBV7-7; CDR3 length: 16; J gene: TRBJ1-1; D gene: -; CDR3 protein: CASSSTRTTMNTEAFF; CDR3 DNA: TGTGCTAGCAGCTCAACCAGGACAACTATGAACACTGAAGCTTTCTTT
clone size: -; V gene: TRBV5-4; CDR3 length: 15; J gene: TRBJ1-4; D gene: TRBD1; CDR3 protein: CASSRTTGFNEKLFF; CDR3 DNA: TGTGCCAGCAGCCGCACGACAGGGTTTAATGAAAAACTGTTTTTT
clone size: few; V gene: TRBV7-3; CDR3 length: 15; J gene: TRBJ2-7; D gene: TRBD2; CDR3 protein: CASSFTTSGGGEQYF; CDR3 DNA: TGTGCCAGCAGCTTCACTACTAGCGGGGGTGGCGAGCAGTACTTC
clone size: -; V gene: TRBV19; CDR3 length: 14; J gene: TRBJ2-7; D gene: TRBD1; CDR3 protein: CASSMGQGGYEQYF; CDR3 DNA: TGTGCCAGTAGTATGGGACAGGGCGGCTACGAGCAGTACTTC
clone size: -; V gene: TRBV27; CDR3 length: 16; J gene: TRBJ2-7; D gene: -; CDR3 protein: CASSFKDFRSSSEQYF; CDR3 DNA: TGTGCCAGCAGTTTTAAAGATTTCCGGAGTAGTAGCGAGCAGTACTTC